This is a list of T cell receptor beta chains from one sample in a study of blood T cell repertoires in COVID-19. Generated by immunoSEQ multiplex PCR, the TCRdb table keeps only in-frame clones and is missing some. The sample yields roughly 240,000 clones, about 86% seen once. The sequencing input was peripheral blood. The receptors were sampled from a young woman who had recovered from COVID-19. CDR3s include the opening cysteine and the closing phenylalanine or tryptophan. D genes are given only for firm matches. Clone sizes are given selectively: once, few, many, or a class where the clone is expanded.

V gene,J gene,clone size,D gene,CDR3 protein,CDR3 DNA
TRBV10-3,TRBJ2-2,NA,TRBD1,CATRGGTGVDSGELFF,TGTGCCACTAGAGGGGGGACAGGGGTAGACTCCGGGGAGCTGTTTTTT
TRBV6-2/TRBV6-3,TRBJ2-3,NA,NA,CASSSRQVLDTQYF,TGTGCCAGCAGTTCTCGACAGGTCCTGGATACGCAGTATTTT
TRBV5-1,TRBJ1-5,NA,NA,CASSLHPFGEQPQHF,TGCGCCAGCAGCTTGCACCCCTTTGGGGAGCAGCCCCAGCATTTT
TRBV5-6,TRBJ1-5,NA,NA,CASSLVGGGQPQHF,TGTGCCAGCAGCTTGGTAGGGGGGGGTCAGCCCCAGCATTTT
TRBV11-2,TRBJ2-5,NA,NA,CASSVIANIRTQYF,TGTGCCAGCAGCGTTATAGCGAACATACGGACCCAGTACTTC
TRBV5-1,TRBJ1-5,NA,TRBD1,CASSTGQGAQPQHF,TGCGCCAGCAGCACGGGACAGGGGGCGCAGCCCCAGCATTTT
TRBV3-1/TRBV3-2,TRBJ1-2,NA,TRBD1,CASQRGTGASGRYGYTF,TGTGCCAGCCAGCGGGGGACAGGGGCGTCTGGTCGGTATGGCTACACCTTC
TRBV10-3,TRBJ1-5,NA,NA,CAISEARQVQPQHF,TGTGCCATCAGTGAGGCCAGACAGGTTCAGCCCCAGCATTTT
TRBV5-1,TRBJ2-1,NA,TRBD2,CASALAGGINEQFF,TGCGCCAGTGCACTAGCGGGGGGAATCAATGAGCAGTTCTTC
TRBV7-7,TRBJ2-3,NA,TRBD1,CASSKDRGSTDTQYF,TGTGCCAGCAGCAAGGACAGGGGGAGCACAGATACGCAGTATTTT
TRBV4-1,TRBJ2-1,NA,NA,CASSQSPSGEQFF,TGCGCCAGCAGCCAATCACCCTCAGGGGAGCAGTTCTTC
TRBV6-1,TRBJ1-1,once,NA,CASSDTGVTEAFF,TGTGCCAGCAGTGACACGGGGGTCACTGAAGCTTTCTTT
TRBV6-2/TRBV6-3,TRBJ1-1,NA,NA,CASSRRVGGSLSAFF,TGTGCCAGCAGTCGGAGGGTGGGGGGAAGTCTGTCAGCTTTCTTT
TRBV30,TRBJ1-5,NA,TRBD1,CAWRSGQGDQPQHF,TGTGCCTGGAGGAGTGGCCAGGGGGATCAGCCCCAGCATTTT
TRBV5-1,TRBJ2-5,NA,TRBD1,CASSLNRGPQETQYF,TGCGCCAGCAGCTTAAACAGGGGGCCCCAAGAGACCCAGTACTTC
TRBV2,TRBJ2-1,NA,TRBD2,CASVRTSGGHNEQFF,TGTGCCAGCGTTCGGACTAGCGGGGGCCACAATGAGCAGTTCTTC
TRBV7-6,TRBJ1-2,NA,NA,CASSLGGANYGYTF,TGTGCCAGCAGCTTAGGGGGCGCCAACTATGGCTACACCTTC
TRBV24-1,TRBJ2-1,NA,TRBD2,CATSDFSAGGLNEQFF,TGTGCCACCAGTGATTTTTCGGCGGGGGGATTGAATGAGCAGTTCTTC
TRBV29-1,TRBJ2-7,NA,NA,CSVERPGLLGEQYF,TGCAGCGTTGAACGGCCGGGACTGCTAGGAGAGCAGTACTTC
TRBV14,TRBJ2-1,NA,TRBD2,CASSQEFSRGEGEQFF,TGTGCCAGCAGCCAAGAATTCTCCCGCGGGGAGGGTGAGCAGTTCTTC
TRBV11-2,TRBJ1-1,once,NA,CASGISTANTEAFF,TGTGCCAGCGGAATTTCGACAGCGAACACTGAAGCTTTCTTT
TRBV27,TRBJ1-6,NA,TRBD1,CASSLAGQGILHF,TGTGCCAGCAGTTTGGCTGGACAGGGAATCCTCCACTTT
TRBV19,TRBJ2-7,NA,TRBD2,CASGSGGDFEQYF,TGTGCCAGTGGTAGCGGGGGAGACTTCGAGCAGTACTTC
TRBV19,TRBJ2-7,NA,NA,CASSTDRTLPSYEQYF,TGTGCCAGTAGTACAGACCGGACACTTCCCTCCTACGAGCAGTACTTC
TRBV7-9,TRBJ2-1,NA,TRBD2,CASSSTTSGFYNEQFF,TGTGCCAGCAGCTCCACGACTAGCGGGTTCTACAATGAGCAGTTCTTC
TRBV18,TRBJ1-1,NA,TRBD1,CASSPGQTNTEAFF,TGTGCCAGCTCACCGGGACAGACGAACACTGAAGCTTTCTTT
TRBV19,TRBJ2-2,NA,TRBD1,CASRNTGGNTGELFF,TGTGCCAGTAGAAATACAGGGGGGAACACCGGGGAGCTGTTTTTT
TRBV15,TRBJ1-5,NA,NA,CATSRDSRENQPQHF,TGTGCCACCAGCAGAGACTCCAGGGAAAATCAGCCCCAGCATTTT
TRBV11-2,TRBJ1-4,NA,NA,CASSLAPAWGGGEKLFF,TGTGCCAGCAGCTTAGCCCCAGCCTGGGGCGGGGGTGAAAAACTGTTTTTT
TRBV5-3,TRBJ1-2,NA,TRBD1,CARSLNRGHNGYTF,TGTGCCAGAAGCTTGAACAGGGGGCATAATGGCTACACCTTC
TRBV25-1,TRBJ1-6,NA,NA,CASSSGENSPLHF,TGTGCCAGCAGCTCCGGGGAGAATTCACCCCTCCACTTT
TRBV19,TRBJ2-5,NA,NA,CASSLEGEWETQYF,TGTGCCAGTAGTCTCGAGGGGGAATGGGAGACCCAGTACTTC
TRBV7-2,TRBJ1-1,once,TRBD1,CASRRQGQWDTEAFF,TGTGCCAGCAGGCGACAGGGGCAGTGGGACACTGAAGCTTTCTTT
TRBV11-2,TRBJ1-1,NA,NA,CASSLVVTEAFF,TGTGCCAGCAGCTTAGTAGTCACTGAAGCTTTCTTT
TRBV7-9,TRBJ1-2,NA,NA,CASSLGLLEGNYGYTF,TGTGCCAGCAGCTTAGGTCTGTTGGAGGGAAACTATGGCTACACCTTC
TRBV14,TRBJ2-7,NA,TRBD2,CASSPLGTSGGLSSYEQYF,TGTGCCAGCAGCCCACTCGGGACTAGCGGGGGCCTAAGCTCCTACGAGCAGTACTTC
TRBV21-1,TRBJ2-7,once,NA,CASSKDDRTGPLGDSYEQYF,TGTGCCAGCAGCAAAGACGACAGGACAGGACCCTTGGGGGACTCCTACGAGCAGTACTTC
TRBV7-9,TRBJ1-3,once,TRBD1,CASSPYLGQGSGNTIYF,TGTGCCAGCAGCCCGTATTTAGGACAGGGTTCTGGAAACACCATATATTTT
TRBV3-1/TRBV3-2,TRBJ2-1,NA,TRBD1,CASSQEWGQGAQEQFF,TGTGCCAGCAGCCAAGAGTGGGGACAGGGGGCTCAAGAGCAGTTCTTC
TRBV2,TRBJ1-2,NA,TRBD1,CASTLGTGANYGYTF,TGTGCCAGCACCCTTGGGACAGGAGCTAACTATGGCTACACCTTC
TRBV7-9,TRBJ2-7,few,NA,CASSSEGQVIYEQYF,TGTGCCAGCAGCTCAGAGGGACAAGTGATCTACGAGCAGTACTTC
TRBV29-1,TRBJ1-1,NA,TRBD1,CSVPLDRGTEAFF,TGCAGCGTTCCATTGGACAGGGGCACTGAAGCTTTCTTT
TRBV5-1,TRBJ2-5,NA,TRBD2,CASSPRLAGQETQYF,TGCGCCAGCAGCCCAAGACTAGCGGGGCAAGAGACCCAGTACTTC
TRBV18,TRBJ2-2,once,TRBD1,CASSPTGGSTGELFF,TGTGCCAGCTCACCGACAGGGGGGAGCACCGGGGAGCTGTTTTTT
TRBV28,TRBJ2-4,once,TRBD2,CASSAPILAGGQGTKNIQYF,TGTGCCAGCAGCGCCCCTATACTAGCGGGGGGGCAAGGGACCAAAAACATTCAGTACTTC
TRBV7-9,TRBJ2-5,NA,NA,CASSPQETQYF,TGTGCCAGCAGCCCCCAGGAGACCCAGTACTTC
TRBV7-9,TRBJ2-7,NA,TRBD2,CASSRSGLAGSNYEQYF,TGTGCCAGCAGCCGCTCTGGACTAGCGGGGAGCAACTACGAGCAGTACTTC
TRBV11-2,TRBJ2-1,NA,TRBD2,CASSQPGLGGYNEQFF,TGTGCCAGCAGCCAGCCCGGCTTGGGGGGGTACAATGAGCAGTTCTTC
TRBV19,TRBJ1-5,few,NA,CASSSYQVYQPQHF,TGTGCCAGTAGTTCGTACCAGGTGTATCAGCCCCAGCATTTT
TRBV19,TRBJ2-1,NA,TRBD2,CASSMGLAGVNEQFF,TGTGCCAGTAGTATGGGACTAGCGGGGGTGAATGAGCAGTTCTTC
TRBV12-3/TRBV12-4,TRBJ1-1,NA,NA,CASSARLNTEAFF,TGTGCCAGCAGTGCCAGGCTGAACACTGAAGCTTTCTTT
TRBV19,TRBJ2-5,NA,TRBD2,CASSILLELAGALQETQYF,TGTGCCAGTAGTATCCTGCTCGAGTTAGCGGGGGCCCTCCAAGAGACCCAGTACTTC
TRBV5-5,TRBJ2-7,once,TRBD2,CASSLVAGGPGYEQYF,TGTGCCAGCAGCTTGGTAGCGGGGGGGCCAGGATACGAGCAGTACTTC
TRBV5-1,TRBJ1-1,few,TRBD1,CASSPRDSSGNTEAFF,TGCGCCAGCAGCCCACGGGACAGCTCTGGGAACACTGAAGCTTTCTTT
TRBV15,TRBJ1-2,NA,NA,CATSTRVNYGYTF,TGTGCCACCAGCACCAGGGTGAACTATGGCTACACCTTC
TRBV19,TRBJ1-3,few,NA,CASSIWGSGNTIYF,TGTGCCAGTAGTATTTGGGGCAGCGGAAACACCATATATTTT
TRBV5-4,TRBJ1-3,NA,NA,CASSLERSGNTIYF,TGTGCCAGCAGCTTGGAACGGTCTGGAAACACCATATATTTT
TRBV7-9,TRBJ2-1,NA,NA,CASSLRGYNEQFF,TGTGCCAGCAGCTTAAGAGGGTACAATGAGCAGTTCTTC
TRBV6-1,TRBJ2-5,NA,NA,CASSEALRGGRGETQYF,TGTGCCAGCAGTGAAGCGCTTAGGGGGGGCCGGGGTGAGACCCAGTACTTC